A single sample gave rise to the 20 T cell receptor beta chains below, sequenced in a study of blood T cell repertoires in COVID-19. Sequencing was performed with immunoSEQ multiplex PCR; in TCRdb, only in-frame clones are kept and a portion is missing. The sample has about 200,000 clones; about nine tenths are singletons. The sample taken for sequencing was PBMCs or T cells enriched from blood (not recorded which). Every receptor here comes from a woman in her thirties with acute COVID-19.

In its sample, this clone was seen once. The chain recombines TRBV21-1 with TRBJ2-3; the table's D call, TRBD1, has no DNA check behind it. TRBV21-1 is designated a pseudogene. The CDR3 sequence is 18 residues long. The CDR3, as DNA: TGTGCCAGCAGCAAATCGATGTTCAGTAACAGGTCAATAGATACGCAGTATTTT. Amino acid sequence: CASSKSMFSNRSIDTQYF.

The genes are TRBV18 and TRBJ2-7, with TRBD1 matching 10 bases. The CDR3 runs to 15 residues. The germline V gene has CDR1 KGHSH and CDR2 LQKENI. Trimming at V came to 6 bases and at J to 3 bases, leaving 8 bases not matched to a gene. CDR3 loop: CASSLGQGFDYEQYF. The CDR3 bases are TGTGCCAGCTCGCTGGGACAGGGGTTTGACTACGAGCAGTACTTC.

This chain links TRBV7-9 with TRBJ2-1, with D hard to call. The CDR3 length is 12 residues. Looked up from germline, CDR1 is SEHNR and CDR2 is FQNEAQ (reference sequence). V lost 5 bases and J 7 bases, leaving 9 bases between the germline ends. The CDR3 DNA is TGTGCCAGCAGCCTCTCCGGGAATGAGCAGTTCTTC. This sequence encodes CASSLSGNEQFF.

This sequence joins TRBV7-2 and TRBJ2-6, with 7 bases matching TRBD1. CDR1 and CDR2 from the germline V gene are SGHTA and FQGNSA. CDR3 length equals 15 residues. The J segment lost 2 bases and the V segment lost 6 bases, leaving 4 bases of the junction unmatched. CDR3 loop: CASSPGGPGANVLTF. DNA of the CDR3: TGTGCCAGCAGTCCAGGGGGACCTGGGGCCAACGTCCTGACTTTC.

The chain is built from TRBV4-1 and TRBJ1-2, with TRBD1 matching 12 bases. The junction had 7 bases not matched to a gene; V was cut back by 0 bases and J by 8 bases. Germline CDR1 is MGHRA and CDR2 is YSYEKL. The CDR3 spans 16 residues. The CDR3 DNA follows: TGCGCCAGCAGCCAAGAGCCGGGACAGGGGGCTGGGGGCTACACCTTC. As protein: CASSQEPGQGAGGYTF.

The rearrangement uses TRBV3-1 (or the pseudogene TRBV3-2) and TRBJ1-4; TRBD1 matches 8 bases. Germline CDR1 is LGHDT and CDR2 is YNNKEL (reference sequence). CDR3 length: 20 residues. The V gene end was trimmed by 6 bases and the J gene end by 4 bases; junction bases not matched to a gene: 22. CDR3 nucleotide sequence: TGTGCCAGCAGTCAATCCAAGGTAGTCGCAGGGGGCATCAATAATGAAAAACTGTTTTTT. This encodes CASSQSKVVAGGINNEKLFF.

This clone was picked up one time. The J gene is TRBJ1-6, the V gene TRBV9; D not certain. Germline CDR1 SGDLS, CDR2 YYNGEE. Trimming stripped 5 bases from V and 7 bases from J, with 13 bases between. CDR3 length equals 14 residues. CDR3 nucleotide sequence: TGTGCCAGCAGTAAACGGGGTCAAAATTCACCCCTCCACTTT. Protein sequence: CASSKRGQNSPLHF.

CDR3 sequence reads: CASSSGGMVTGELFF. As DNA, the CDR3 is TGCGCCAGCAGCTCCGGGGGGATGGTCACCGGGGAGCTGTTTTTT. The chain carries TRBV5-1 and TRBJ2-2, with 7 nucleotides matching TRBD2. Looked up from germline, CDR1 is SGHRS and CDR2 is YFSETQ. This CDR3 region has 15 residues. V was clipped by 3 bases and J by 4 bases; unmatched bases: 6.

The rearrangement links TRBV24-1 to TRBJ1-5, with 8 nucleotides matching TRBD1. V lost 5 bases and J lost 3; bases outside the gene matches: 5. The germline gives CDR1 KGHDR, CDR2 SFDVKD. The length of the CDR3 is 15 residues. CDR3 loop: CATSGDRGNNQPQHF. The CDR3 DNA reads as TGTGCCACCAGTGGCGACAGGGGAAACAATCAGCCCCAGCATTTT.

The chain recombines TRBV7-3 with TRBJ2-3, with 10 nucleotides matching TRBD2. The CDR3 length is 16 residues. CDR1 SGHTA and CDR2 FQGTGA come from the germline V gene. V dropped 1 base and J dropped 1; count of bases not matched to a gene: 2. CDR3 DNA sequence: TGTGCCAGCAGCTTAAGGCTAGCGGGAGGCACAGATACGCAGTATTTT. It translates to CASSLRLAGGTDTQYF.

V is TRBV10-3 and J is TRBJ1-1, with 7 bases identical to TRBD1. In germline, CDR1 is ENHRY, CDR2 SYGVKD. The CDR3 is made up of 15 amino acids. V was clipped by 4 bases and J by 5 bases; unmatched bases: 10. The CDR3: CAISASDRVGTEAFF. The CDR3, as DNA: TGTGCCATCAGTGCGTCTGACAGGGTGGGGACTGAAGCTTTCTTT.

The chain links TRBV4-3 to TRBJ1-5, with 7 bases lining up with TRBD1. The trim removed 4 bases at V and 0 bases at J, leaving 3 bases unmatched. The CDR3 has 15 amino acids. Germline V gene sequence: CDR1 LGHNA, CDR2 YSLEER. The CDR3 coding sequence is TGCGCCAGCAGCCTTGGGACAGCTAGCAATCAGCCCCAGCATTTT. Its translation is CASSLGTASNQPQHF.

This chain uses TRBV7-6 with TRBJ2-7; 7 nucleotides match TRBD1. Germline loops: CDR1 SGHVS, CDR2 FNYEAQ. V dropped 2 bases and J dropped 1; count of bases not matched to a gene: 8. This CDR3 has 16 amino acids. CDR3 DNA sequence: TGTGCCAGCAGCTTATTCGGGACAGAAAAATCCTACGAGCAGTACTTC. It is translated as CASSLFGTEKSYEQYF.

The V and J genes are TRBV11-2 and TRBJ1-3; D not certain. Germline V gene data show CDR1 as SGHAT and CDR2 as FQNNGV. Trimming removed 5 bases at V and 0 bases at J, with 14 bases between. This CDR3 has 16 residues. The DNA of the CDR3 is TGTGCCAGCAGCCCACAGCCTACTAGCTCTGGAAACACCATATATTTT. It specifies CASSPQPTSSGNTIYF.

The chain combines TRBV19 with TRBJ1-2; D unresolved. The V gene's germline CDR1 is LNHDA and CDR2 SQIVND (reference sequence). V dropped 8 bases and J dropped 4 bases, with 20 bases sitting between them. The CDR3 sequence is 15 residues long. CDR3 in amino acids: CASQIGISNPYGYTF. The CDR3 DNA sequence: TGTGCCAGTCAAATCGGGATTAGCAACCCCTATGGCTACACCTTC.

This rearrangement joins TRBV9 to TRBJ1-1; 8 nucleotides agree with TRBD1. The germline gives CDR1 SGDLS, CDR2 YYNGEE. J gave up 5 bases and V 3 bases, and 3 bases lay outside the gene matches. The CDR3 covers 13 residues. This chain's CDR3 is CASSAGGRTEAFF. For the CDR3, the DNA is TGTGCCAGCAGCGCAGGGGGCCGTACTGAAGCTTTCTTT.

The chain carries TRBV6-5 and TRBJ2-2; 9 nucleotides align to TRBD2. CDR3 length: 14 amino acids. The trim removed 4 bases at V and 5 bases at J, leaving 2 bases unmatched. Germline V gene lookup returns CDR1 MNHEY and CDR2 SVGAGI. The DNA for the CDR3 is TGTGCCAGCAGTTCTAGCGGGGATACCGGGGAGCTGTTTTTT. It encodes CASSSSGDTGELFF.

The V and J genes are TRBV3-1 (or the pseudogene TRBV3-2) and TRBJ2-6; D might be TRBD1 (6 bases). Trimming cost V 4 bases and J 2 bases, with 9 bases left between them. CDR1 and CDR2 (germline): LGHDT, YNNKEL (reference sequence). This CDR3 has 15 residues. DNA for the CDR3: TGTGCCAGCAGCCTACAGGGTGCTGGGGCCAACGTCCTGACTTTC. It translates to CASSLQGAGANVLTF.

V usage is TRBV7-8 and J usage is TRBJ2-7, with 9 bases that match TRBD1. CDR1 SGHVS and CDR2 FQNEAQ come from the germline V gene. The CDR3 contains 13 residues. V dropped 4 bases and J dropped 12; count of bases not matched to a gene: 10. The CDR3 DNA sequence: TGTGCCAGCAGCTGGGACAGGGATGGTTCATTGTACTTC. It translates to CASSWDRDGSLYF. The full variable domain, in which reference TRBV7-8 and TRBJ2-7 provide the parts outside the CDR3, is GAGVSQSPRYKVAKRGQDVALRCDPISGHVSLFWYQQALGQGPEFLTYFQNEAQLDKSGLPSDRFFAERPEGSVSTLKIQRTQQEDSAVYLCASSWDRDGSLYFGPGTRLTVT.

The chain couples TRBV9 to TRBJ2-7; 8 positions match TRBD2. J was trimmed by 0 bases and V by 3 bases; bases with no gene match: 8. The germline gives CDR1 SGDLS, CDR2 YYNGEE. This CDR3 is 16 amino acids long. CDR3 protein: CASSERSGGLSYEQYF. DNA for the CDR3: TGTGCCAGCAGCGAACGGAGCGGGGGTCTCTCCTACGAGCAGTACTTC.